The 24 T cell receptor beta chains below were found in one sample sequenced in a study of blood T cell repertoires in COVID-19. TCRdb's table, derived via immunoSEQ multiplex PCR, lists solely in-frame clones and lacks some. The sample includes roughly 130,000 clones, about 90% of them seen just once. The material sequenced was peripheral blood. The receptors originated from a woman aged 55-69 years with acute or convalescent COVID-19.

The chain recombines TRBV2 with TRBJ2-2, with D perhaps matching TRBD1 (5 bases). Germline CDR1 and CDR2: SNHLY and FYNNEI. The CDR3 is 14 amino acids. Trimming took 7 bases from V and 5 from J, leaving 14 bases between them. In DNA form, the CDR3 reads TGTGCCAGCAATAAGGGGTCAGCGACCGGGGAGCTGTTTTTT. Protein sequence: CASNKGSATGELFF.

This chain joins TRBV28 and TRBJ1-6; 7 bases are a match to TRBD1. The V segment lost 7 bases and the J segment 5 bases; nucleotides outside the gene matches: 2. The germline V gene encodes CDR1 MDHEN and CDR2 SYDVKM. There are 13 residues in the CDR3. CDR3 residues: CASKGAHNSPLHF. In DNA form, the CDR3 reads TGTGCCAGCAAGGGGGCGCATAATTCACCCCTCCACTTT. Using reference TRBV28 and TRBJ1-6 for the parts outside the CDR3, the full variable domain is DVKVTQSSRYLVKRTGEKVFLECVQDMDHENMFWYRQDPGLGLRLIYFSYDVKMKEKGDIPEGYSVSREKKERFSLILESASTNQTSMYLCASKGAHNSPLHFGNGTRLTVT.

The genes are TRBV5-1 and TRBJ2-1; TRBD2 agrees at 8 bases. There are 14 residues in the CDR3. The V gene end was trimmed by 0 bases and the J gene end by 9 bases; junction bases not matched to a gene: 5. CDR1 and CDR2 (germline): SGHRS, YFSETQ. The CDR3 coding sequence is TGCGCCAGCAGCTTGGCCGGGAGGGCCAGTGAGCAGTTCTTC. This sequence encodes CASSLAGRASEQFF.

This clone is a singleton in its sample. This chain links TRBV5-5 with TRBJ1-6, with 8 positions matching TRBD1. This CDR3 region has 15 residues. Germline CDR1 SGHKS, CDR2 YYEKEE (reference sequence). The junction had 7 bases not matched to a gene; V was cut back by 4 bases and J by 7 bases. The CDR3 is CASSLRTGSNSPLHF. The CDR3 DNA sequence: TGTGCCAGCAGCCTGCGGACAGGGTCGAATTCACCCCTCCACTTT.

This clone was seen only once. The chain couples TRBV4-1 to TRBJ1-2, with a tentative D call TRBD1 (6 bases). The V gene lost 3 bases and the J gene lost 8 bases, with 19 bases spanning the gap. The CDR3 loop spans 15 amino acids. CDR1 is MGHRA and CDR2 is YSYEKL in the germline V gene. CDR3 nucleotide sequence: TGCGCCAGCAGCCATGGAACAGGGAGGGGGGGCGGCTACACCTTC. It is translated as CASSHGTGRGGGYTF.

The chain employs TRBV19 and TRBJ1-4; D gene ambiguous. The germline V and J ends were trimmed by 3 bases and 4 bases, with 9 bases remaining between them. This CDR3 comprises 14 residues. Germline values: CDR1 LNHDA, CDR2 SQIVND (reference sequence). CDR3 nucleotides: TGTGCCAGTAGTATTACCGCGAGTAATGAAAAACTGTTTTTT. Translated: CASSITASNEKLFF. The full variable domain, rest sourced from reference TRBV19 and TRBJ1-4, is DGGITQSPKYLFRKEGQNVTLSCEQNLNHDAMYWYRQDPGQGLRLIYYSQIVNDFQKGDIAEGYSVSREKKESFPLTVTSAQKNPTAFYLCASSITASNEKLFFGSGTQLSVL.

This rearrangement joins TRBV2 to TRBJ2-2; tentatively, D is TRBD2 (5 bases). The CDR3 is 15 residues long. The V end was cut by 7 bases, the J end by 4 bases, with 16 bases between. Germline CDR1 and CDR2: SNHLY and FYNNEI. The CDR3 DNA reads as TGTGCCAGCACCAGGACCCTAGCCTTCACCGGGGAGCTGTTTTTT. Its translation is CASTRTLAFTGELFF.

Of note for this clone: Additional DNA sequences in this sample encode the identical CDR3. The chain carries TRBV9 and TRBJ2-1; 7 bases line up with TRBD2. With 0 bases clipped from V and 3 bases from J, the junction kept 6 bases outside the gene matches. The CDR3 runs to 16 residues. CDR1 is SGDLS and CDR2 is YYNGEE in the germline V gene. In DNA form, the CDR3 reads TGTGCCAGCAGCGTAGTGGCGGGAGAGGGCTACAATGAGCAGTTCTTC. This translates into CASSVVAGEGYNEQFF.

The gene calls are TRBV5-1 and TRBJ2-1, with a weak D call TRBD2 (6 bases). CDR3 length equals 15 residues. Germline V lookup: CDR1 SGHRS, CDR2 YFSETQ. The V gene lost 0 bases and the J gene lost 5 bases, with 12 bases spanning the gap. CDR3 bases: TGCGCCAGCAGCTTGGCCCTAACTAGCAACAATGAGCAGTTCTTC. Translation gives CASSLALTSNNEQFF.

This chain uses TRBV3-1 (or the pseudogene TRBV3-2) with TRBJ2-1; 13 bases agree with TRBD2. Germline CDR1 LGHDT, CDR2 YNNKEL (reference sequence). The V and J ends lost 1 base and 1 base, in that order; junction bases with no gene match: 10. CDR3 length equals 20 residues. Here the CDR3 DNA reads TGTGCCAGCAGCCAAGTGGGGGGACTAGCGGGGTTTCGGTCCTACAATGAGCAGTTCTTC. It encodes CASSQVGGLAGFRSYNEQFF.

The gene calls are TRBV18 and TRBJ1-2; D is uncertain. The CDR3 has 14 residues. The V and J ends lost 3 bases and 7 bases respectively, with 15 bases between them. Germline V lookup: CDR1 KGHSH, CDR2 LQKENI. CDR3 nucleotide sequence: TGTGCCAGCTCACCCGTCCGGGAGAGAGTTGGCTACACCTTC. Its protein product is CASSPVRERVGYTF.

The chain links TRBV6-5 to TRBJ1-1; D is undetermined. Trimming left V 6 bases short and J 2 bases short, with 13 bases between. CDR3 length: 14 residues. Germline V CDR1 and CDR2: MNHEY, SVGAGI. As DNA, the CDR3 is TGTGCCAGCAGACATCTTGTCATAAACACTGAAGCTTTCTTT. Protein sequence: CASRHLVINTEAFF.

This chain joins TRBV14 and TRBJ1-1; D not resolved. Trimming left V 5 bases short and J 5 bases short, with 18 bases between. From germline, CDR1 is SGHDN and CDR2 FVKESK. CDR3 length: 15 amino acids. The CDR3 bases are TGTGCCAGCAGCTACTTCTCGGACCAGCGGACTGAAGCTTTCTTT. Protein sequence: CASSYFSDQRTEAFF.

The rearrangement joins TRBV4-2 to TRBJ2-4; D is ambiguous. The V gene's germline CDR1 is LGHNA and CDR2 YNFKEQ. CDR3 length: 16 amino acids. Trimming cost V 0 bases and J 0 bases, with 9 bases left between them. In DNA form, the CDR3 reads TGTGCCAGCAGCCAAGAAGGAGCGCTAGCCAAAAACATTCAGTACTTC. Translating it yields CASSQEGALAKNIQYF.

The chain recombines TRBV5-1 with TRBJ2-1; 11 nucleotides line up with TRBD2. The germline CDR1 and CDR2 sequences are SGHRS and YFSETQ. The CDR3 totals 16 residues. Trimming cost V 4 bases and J 8 bases; bases outside gene matches: 11. As DNA, the CDR3 is TGCGCCAGCAGCCCCCTAACTAGCGGGAGTCGAGATGAGCAGTTCTTC. Its translation: CASSPLTSGSRDEQFF.

This clone was found once. This chain links TRBV19 with TRBJ1-3; the D gene is possibly TRBD1 (5 bases). Germline CDR1 is LNHDA and CDR2 is SQIVND (reference sequence). Trimming removed 8 bases at V and 0 bases at J, with 11 bases between. CDR3 size: 14 residues. CDR3 residues: CASSRGSSGNTIYF. For the CDR3, the DNA is TGTGCCAGTTCCCGGGGGAGCTCTGGAAACACCATATATTTT.

The chain carries TRBV3-1 (or the pseudogene TRBV3-2) and TRBJ1-2; possibly TRBD1 for D (5 bases). V was clipped by 3 bases and J by 7 bases, with 6 bases between them. CDR3 length: 11 residues. Germline lookup yields CDR1 LGHDT and CDR2 YNNKEL (reference sequence). CDR3 bases: TGTGCCAGCAGCCAGCAGGGTGGCTACACCTTC. Translated: CASSQQGGYTF.

The rearrangement uses TRBV3-1 (or the pseudogene TRBV3-2) and TRBJ2-1; possibly TRBD1 for D (6 bases). CDR1 and CDR2 (germline): LGHDT, YNNKEL (reference sequence). The CDR3 covers 15 residues. The ends were cut back, 1 base at V and 9 bases at J, with 16 bases in the middle. The CDR3 loop is CASSQVQGSGTEQFF. The CDR3 nucleotides read TGTGCCAGCAGCCAAGTTCAGGGGTCCGGGACTGAGCAGTTCTTC.

This clone was recorded only once. The chain carries TRBV5-1 and TRBJ1-2; D call uncertain. This CDR3 has 13 residues. Germline CDR1 and CDR2: SGHRS and YFSETQ. Deletions cut 3 bases from V and 6 bases from J, with 12 bases between. The CDR3 here is CASSSQHGDGYTF. The CDR3, as DNA: TGCGCCAGCAGCTCCCAACACGGGGATGGCTACACCTTC.

The V gene is TRBV5-6, the J gene TRBJ1-1, with D perhaps TRBD1 (5 bases). V lost 2 bases and J lost 4, with 12 bases in between. Germline CDR1 is SGHDT and CDR2 is YYEEEE. This CDR3 has 14 residues. As DNA, the CDR3 is TGTGCCAGCAGCTTAAGGGGTTTAGGCACTGAAGCTTTCTTT. Protein sequence: CASSLRGLGTEAFF.

V usage is TRBV19 and J usage is TRBJ1-5, with D maybe TRBD1 (6 bases). The V end was cut by 10 bases, the J end by 11 bases, with 24 bases between. Germline V CDR1 and CDR2: LNHDA, SQIVND (reference sequence). This CDR3 is built from 14 residues. The DNA for the CDR3 is TGTGCCACCGAAGTAGGCTTAACAGGGAGCACCCAGCATTTT. Protein sequence: CATEVGLTGSTQHF.

The V call is TRBV28, the J call TRBJ1-4; D may be TRBD1 (5 bases). Germline values: CDR1 MDHEN, CDR2 SYDVKM. CDR3 size: 12 residues. V lost 8 bases and J 7 bases, leaving 11 bases between the germline ends. CDR3 DNA sequence: TGTGCCAGCGGGGGGGGAGGTGAAAAACTGTTTTTT. This sequence encodes CASGGGGEKLFF.

The chain carries TRBV19 and TRBJ1-1; 8 nucleotides align to TRBD1. The CDR3 is made up of 17 amino acids. Germline trimming cut 5 bases from V and 4 bases from J; bases unmatched to any gene: 15. The germline V gene encodes CDR1 LNHDA and CDR2 SQIVND (reference sequence). The CDR3 region has the DNA TGTGCCAGTAGTGTCGGGACAGGCAAAGTGACGTTCACTGAAGCTTTCTTT. Residues: CASSVGTGKVTFTEAFF. Drawing the rest from reference TRBV19 and TRBJ1-1, the complete variable domain is DGGITQSPKYLFRKEGQNVTLSCEQNLNHDAMYWYRQDPGQGLRLIYYSQIVNDFQKGDIAEGYSVSREKKESFPLTVTSAQKNPTAFYLCASSVGTGKVTFTEAFFGQGTRLTVV.

This clone has a handful of counts. The CDR3 is CASALGQDYGYTF. The CDR3 nucleotides read TGTGCCAGCGCTTTGGGACAGGACTATGGCTACACCTTC. This chain links TRBV19 with TRBJ1-2; TRBD1 matches at 8 bases. Germline CDR1 and CDR2: LNHDA and SQIVND (reference sequence). The CDR3 has 13 residues. The V gene end was trimmed by 9 bases and the J gene end by 3 bases; junction bases not matched to a gene: 6. Full variable domain (outside the CDR3, taken from reference TRBV19 and TRBJ1-2): DGGITQSPKYLFRKEGQNVTLSCEQNLNHDAMYWYRQDPGQGLRLIYYSQIVNDFQKGDIAEGYSVSREKKESFPLTVTSAQKNPTAFYLCASALGQDYGYTFGSGTRLTVV.